This T cell receptor beta chain was found in a study of blood T cells in healthy people across ages. Through a sample-barcoded 5' primer and a J-beta primer mix, a second PCR was run for about 6 to 11 cycles. TCRdb re-called the 5' RACE reads with MiXCR, one entry per CDR3 protein. The sample consists of some 1.5 million distinct CDR3 sequences, roughly 28% of them appearing once. Unmatched junction bases numbered 7, after V lost 5 bases and J lost 1 base. Germline V gives CDR1 LGHDT, CDR2 YNNKEL (reference sequence). The CDR3 extends over 16 amino acids. The sample consisted of blood. The receptor was isolated from a woman in her twenties or thirties in good health. V usage is TRBV3-1 and J usage is TRBJ2-7, with TRBD2 matching 11 bases. As DNA, the CDR3 is TGTGCCAGCAGCTTTGGTAGCGGGGGGGCTTCCTACGAGCAGTACTTC. Translation: CASSFGSGGASYEQYF.